This TCR beta chain originates from a study of T-cell memory formation after mild COVID-19. Study conclusions and caveats: A second wave of clones peaked on day 37, and their SARS-CoV-2 specificity went unconfirmed.

Libraries for TCRalpha and TCRbeta carried sample barcodes and unique molecular identifiers via 5'RACE. TCRdb reprocessed the 5' RACE reads via MiXCR and lists one record per CDR3 protein. The data hold 150,000 to 200,000 distinct CDR3 sequences, with roughly 30% observed a single time. This clonotype was recorded at least ten times. Its antigen is still unknown. The CDR3 covers 13 residues. Trimming took 5 bases from V and 8 from J, leaving 10 bases between them. This chain uses TRBV12-3 or TRBV12-4 with TRBJ1-6; possibly TRBD1 for D (6 bases). This clonotype originated in an adult woman who had mild COVID-19 (a few samples of this study predate the infection). Cell type and time point are not known. Sequenced input: PBMCs or a T cell subset sorted from them (not recorded which). The CDR3 nucleotides are TGTGCCAGCAGTCCGGACAGAGATTCACCCCTCCACTTT. Translating it yields CASSPDRDSPLHF.